The 9 T cell receptor beta chains below all came from one sample that was sequenced in a study of T cells after yellow fever vaccination (dated by TCRdb to the late 2010s). The library was built by means of 5' RACE. Sequenced using an Illumina HiSeq 2500. TCRdb itself trimmed the public reads at Q25 with fastp, ran MiXCR and retained productive beta chains. Under each unique CDR3 protein, matching rows form one entry showing the most common genes and DNA. The sample contains 610,000 or so distinct CDR3 sequences, roughly an eighth of them found a single time. The top ten constitute just under 15% of the sample. The treatment or condition label of this sample denotes: live attenuated yellow fever vaccine strain. This specimen consisted of PBMCs, obtained on the day of the yellow fever booster vaccination. These receptors originate from a young man who received the YFV17D yellow fever vaccine.

There are many counts of this clonotype. The J gene is TRBJ2-2, the V gene TRBV2, with a tentative D call TRBD1 (5 bases). Trimming left V 0 bases short and J 2 bases short, with 7 bases between. There are 15 residues in the CDR3. Germline V gives CDR1 SNHLY, CDR2 FYNNEI. CDR3 protein: CASSEARANTGELFF. In DNA form, the CDR3 reads TGTGCCAGCAGTGAAGCCAGGGCTAACACCGGGGAGCTGTTTTTT.

In this sample, this clonotype turned up a few times. The chain uses TRBV21-1 and TRBJ1-6; TRBD1, the D gene given by the table, was not confirmed from the DNA. TRBV21-1 is assigned pseudogene status. The CDR3 has 18 amino acids. The CDR3 is CASTSRTGGHLNNSPLHF. Here the CDR3 DNA reads TGTGCCAGCACCAGCCGGACAGGGGGGCATCTCAATAATTCACCCCTCCACTTT.

CDR3 bases: TGCAGTGGCCAGATGTTAGGGGATGGGGAGACCCAGTACTTC. Translated, it gives CSGQMLGDGETQYF. The chain carries TRBV20-1 and TRBJ2-5; perhaps TRBD1 as D (5 bases). V was clipped by 7 bases and J by 5 bases, with 20 bases between them. Germline CDR1 and CDR2: DFQATT and SNEGSKA (reference sequence). The CDR3 length is 14 residues.

This clonotype came up a few times. The V and J genes are TRBV6-2 or TRBV6-3 and TRBJ2-1, with D unresolved. Germline V lookup: CDR1 MNHEY, CDR2 SVGEGT. Trimming pared 5 bases from V and 7 bases from J, leaving 15 bases between. This CDR3 is built from 14 residues. In DNA form, the CDR3 reads TGTGCCAGCAGTCTGACAACCACTTCGAATGAGCAGTTCTTC. This translates into CASSLTTTSNEQFF.

Only a few counts were recorded for this clonotype. This chain joins TRBV18 and TRBJ2-5, with TRBD2 matching 10 bases. CDR1 is KGHSH, CDR2 LQKENI, per germline. The ends lost 3 bases at V and 4 bases at J; junction bases unmatched: 8. The CDR3 runs 16 residues. The CDR3 spells CASSPWTSGSGETQYF. The CDR3 DNA is TGTGCCAGCTCACCGTGGACTAGCGGTTCCGGAGAGACCCAGTACTTC.

This chain links TRBV7-2 with TRBJ1-2, with unresolved D. The V end lost 7 bases, the J end lost 9 bases, and 27 bases lay between the germline ends. This CDR3 contains 16 residues. Germline V gives CDR1 SGHTA, CDR2 FQGNSA. CDR3 protein: CASIQNPGRDLMSYTF. The DNA of the CDR3 is TGTGCCAGCATCCAAAACCCGGGTCGGGATCTGATGAGCTACACCTTC.

The genes are TRBV3-1 and TRBJ2-7, with 8 bases lining up with TRBD2. Germline assignment: CDR1 LGHDT and CDR2 YNNKEL (reference sequence). The CDR3 is 15 residues long. Trimming cost V 1 base and J 3 bases; bases outside gene matches: 5. CDR3 bases: TGTGCCAGCAGCCAAGCGGGACTAGGGGGCTACGAGCAGTACTTC. Protein product: CASSQAGLGGYEQYF.

This clonotype has only a few counts. For the CDR3, the DNA is TGTGCCAGCAGTTACGCCTCCACAGGGGGGGAGACCCAGTACTTC. Translation: CASSYASTGGETQYF. The chain couples TRBV6-5 to TRBJ2-5; 8 bases align to TRBD1. Germline CDR1 reads MNHEY; CDR2 reads SVGAGI. Unmatched junction bases numbered 7, after V lost 2 bases and J lost 5 bases. The CDR3 runs 15 residues.

This clonotype was seen more than once but under ten times. The V and J genes are TRBV20-1 and TRBJ2-7, with D tentatively TRBD1 (8 bases). This CDR3 contains 16 residues. V lost 0 bases to trimming and J lost 7 bases, with 22 bases between them. Germline lookup yields CDR1 DFQATT and CDR2 SNEGSKA (reference sequence). The CDR3 coding sequence is TGCAGTGCTAGAGAGTTCATCGGACAGGGACTAAAGGAGCAGTACTTC. Its translation: CSAREFIGQGLKEQYF.